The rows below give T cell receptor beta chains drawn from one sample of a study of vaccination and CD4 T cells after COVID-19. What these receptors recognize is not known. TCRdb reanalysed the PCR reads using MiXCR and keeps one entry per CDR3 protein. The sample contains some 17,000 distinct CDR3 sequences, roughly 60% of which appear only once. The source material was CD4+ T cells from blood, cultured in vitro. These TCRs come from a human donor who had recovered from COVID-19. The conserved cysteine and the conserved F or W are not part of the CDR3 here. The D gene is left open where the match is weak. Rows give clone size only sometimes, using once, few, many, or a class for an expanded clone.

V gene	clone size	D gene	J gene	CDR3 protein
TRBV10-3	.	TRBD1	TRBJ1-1	AIITGGRAF
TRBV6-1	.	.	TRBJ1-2	AGGTTGTLYGYT
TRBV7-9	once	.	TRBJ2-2	ASSLPGNLVTGELF
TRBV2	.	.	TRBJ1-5	ASSDVGDNQPQH
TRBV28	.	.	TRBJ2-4	ASSTLAKNIQY
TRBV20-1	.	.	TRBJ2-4	SARPTTDSAKNIQY
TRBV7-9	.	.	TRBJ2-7	ASSLAGTDYEQY
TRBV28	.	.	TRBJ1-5	ASSFINLYSNQPQH
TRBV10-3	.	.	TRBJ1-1	AIKLTEKDTEAF
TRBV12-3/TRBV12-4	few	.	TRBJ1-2	ASSFRGIGYT
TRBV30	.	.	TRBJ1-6	AWSRQGDSPLH
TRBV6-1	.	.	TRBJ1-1	ASSAALPQTNTEAF
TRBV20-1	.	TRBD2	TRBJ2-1	SAPKASGGEYNEQF
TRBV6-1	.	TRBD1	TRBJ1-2	ASSEVDRDGYT
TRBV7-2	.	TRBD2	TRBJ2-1	ASSPQTSSPPNEQF
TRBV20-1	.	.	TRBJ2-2	SASRAGELF
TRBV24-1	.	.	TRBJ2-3	ATSERGQSDTQY
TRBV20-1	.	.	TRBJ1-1	SARTQDNTEAF
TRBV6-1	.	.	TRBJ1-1	ASSVWGRNTEAF
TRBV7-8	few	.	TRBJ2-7	ASSLVGGIYEQY
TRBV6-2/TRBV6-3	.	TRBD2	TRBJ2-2	AAQPGLAFTGELF
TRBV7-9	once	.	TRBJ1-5	AVRGQPQH
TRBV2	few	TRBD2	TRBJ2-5	ARRGLAGLGETQY
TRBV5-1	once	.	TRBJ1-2	ASSLAFFDYGYT
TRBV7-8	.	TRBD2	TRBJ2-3	ASSSLGLAGTDTQY
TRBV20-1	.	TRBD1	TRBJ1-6	SAAQGARNSPLH
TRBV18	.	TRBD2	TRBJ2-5	ASSPLAGDTQETQY
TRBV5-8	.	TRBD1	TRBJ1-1	ASSRETGGARTDTEAF
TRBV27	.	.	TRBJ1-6	ASSLLRDPSNSPLH
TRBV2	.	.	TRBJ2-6	ASSERRGSGANVLT
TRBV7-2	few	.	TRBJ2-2	ASSLDRGTGELF
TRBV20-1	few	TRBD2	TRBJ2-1	SARGMTSGTYNEQF
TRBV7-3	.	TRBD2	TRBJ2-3	ASSAPITSGREPRTDTQY
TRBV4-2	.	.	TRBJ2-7	ASSQEPTGSFREQY
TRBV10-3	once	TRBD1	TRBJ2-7	AISDTGGTVYEQY
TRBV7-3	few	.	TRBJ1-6	ASSLTDRGSPLH
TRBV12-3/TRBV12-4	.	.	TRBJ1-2	ASSARGGGLDYGYT
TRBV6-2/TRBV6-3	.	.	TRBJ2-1	ASRSPGAESYNEQF
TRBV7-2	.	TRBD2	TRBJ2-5	ASKPKGLAGGLWETQY
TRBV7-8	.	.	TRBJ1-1	ASSLVGGSPPYAEAF
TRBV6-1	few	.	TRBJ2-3	ASRHTGLSTDTQY
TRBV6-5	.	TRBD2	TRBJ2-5	ASSYPVAGAHKETQY
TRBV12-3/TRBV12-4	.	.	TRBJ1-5	ASSLIGQGNQPQH
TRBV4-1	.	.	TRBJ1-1	ASSQGTSLGAF
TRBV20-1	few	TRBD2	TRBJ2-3	SASRVAGEDTQY
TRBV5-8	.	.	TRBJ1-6	ASSYGGGDSPLH
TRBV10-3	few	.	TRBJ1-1	AISESLRGTEAF
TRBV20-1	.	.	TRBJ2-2	SAPNPAAGELF
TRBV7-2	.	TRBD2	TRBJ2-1	ASSQDTSEWDNEQF
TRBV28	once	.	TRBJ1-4	ASSEGNEKLF
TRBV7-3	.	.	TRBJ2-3	ASSSRGRTDTQY
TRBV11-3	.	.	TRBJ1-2	ASSLSSESYGYT
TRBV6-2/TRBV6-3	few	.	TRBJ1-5	ASSPDSNQPQH